The 28 T cell receptor beta chains in this list originate from one sample, sequenced in a study of OX40 agonist ivuxolimab in advanced cancers. TCRdb's copy holds only in-frame clones and misses some; the assay was immunoSEQ multiplex PCR. The table records around 100,000 clones, approximately 90% of them present only once. Sample: CD4+ or CD8+ T cells sorted from blood, taken in a trial of the OX40 agonist ivuxolimab. The receptors stem from an adult with an advanced solid tumor such as melanoma, head and neck, liver or kidney cancer.

V usage is TRBV5-4 and J usage is TRBJ2-3, with D possibly being TRBD1 (6 bases). The CDR3 is made up of 13 amino acids. Trimming stripped 0 bases from V and 6 bases from J, with 8 bases between. Germline V gene sequence: CDR1 SGHNT, CDR2 YYREEE (reference sequence). CDR3: CASSLDRADTQYF. Here the CDR3 DNA reads TGTGCCAGCAGCTTGGACAGGGCGGATACGCAGTATTTT.

The V gene is TRBV6-5, the J gene TRBJ2-7; 8 bases are a match to TRBD2. The J segment lost 3 bases and the V segment lost 2 bases, leaving 3 bases of the junction unmatched. The CDR3 totals 14 residues. Germline-derived CDR1 and CDR2 are MNHEY and SVGAGI. The CDR3 sequence is CASSYSGSHYEQYF. Here the CDR3 DNA reads TGTGCCAGCAGTTACAGCGGGAGCCACTACGAGCAGTACTTC.

This rearrangement joins TRBV28 to TRBJ1-5; no clear D. Per the germline V gene, CDR1 is MDHEN and CDR2 is SYDVKM. This CDR3 is built from 12 residues. With 3 bases removed from V and 6 bases from J, the gap between germline ends came to 6 bases. In DNA, the CDR3 is TGTGCCAGCAGTTTGGGTTCTCAGCCCCAGCATTTT. This encodes CASSLGSQPQHF.

This chain links TRBV27 with TRBJ1-5; 8 bases map to TRBD1. V lost 5 bases and J lost 4; bases outside the gene matches: 7. This CDR3 is built from 15 residues. Germline V CDR1 and CDR2: MNHEY, SMNVEV (reference sequence). This chain's CDR3 is CASSPWTGQNQPQHF. The CDR3 bases are TGTGCCAGCAGTCCTTGGACAGGGCAGAATCAGCCCCAGCATTTT.

V and J are TRBV19 and TRBJ2-1; 9 bases map to TRBD1. Germline-derived CDR1 and CDR2 are LNHDA and SQIVND (reference sequence). V lost 3 bases and J lost 15; bases outside the gene matches: 6. The CDR3 spans 12 residues. CDR3 sequence (DNA): TGTGCCAGTAGTATGATTGGACAGGGGTGGTTCTTC. It yields the protein CASSMIGQGWFF.

This chain connects TRBV9 to TRBJ2-2; the D call may be TRBD1 or TRBD2 (5 bases each). V lost 0 bases and J lost 1, with 16 bases in between. CDR1 is SGDLS and CDR2 is YYNGEE in the germline V gene. The CDR3 is 18 amino acids. CDR3 bases: TGTGCCAGCAGCGTAGGGATAGGGAAGAGGGGGAACACCGGGGAGCTGTTTTTT. Its translation: CASSVGIGKRGNTGELFF. The full variable domain, its missing parts supplied by reference TRBV9 and TRBJ2-2, is DSGVTQTPKHLITATGQRVTLRCSPRSGDLSVYWYQQSLDQGLQFLIQYYNGEERAKGNILERFSAQQFPDLHSELNLSSLELGDSALYFCASSVGIGKRGNTGELFFGEGSRLTVL.

This sequence joins TRBV4-2 and TRBJ1-3; the match to TRBD1 covers 7 bases. V shed 3 bases and J 0 bases; nucleotides not matched to a gene: 5. The CDR3 covers 16 residues. Germline V gene lookup returns CDR1 LGHNA and CDR2 YNFKEQ. The CDR3 here is CASSQATGRSGNTIYF. Here the CDR3 DNA reads TGTGCCAGCAGCCAGGCGACAGGGCGCTCTGGAAACACCATATATTTT.

This clone showed up just once. This chain uses TRBV5-1 with TRBJ1-2; 8 positions agree with TRBD1. The CDR3 covers 14 residues. Germline V lookup: CDR1 SGHRS, CDR2 YFSETQ. Germline trimming cut 4 bases from V and 5 bases from J; bases unmatched to any gene: 7. This CDR3 is CASSPRTGPYGYTF. Here the CDR3 DNA reads TGCGCCAGCAGCCCCCGGACAGGGCCGTATGGCTACACCTTC.

The V and J genes are TRBV7-2 and TRBJ2-5, with 9 bases aligning to TRBD1. Germline V CDR1 and CDR2: SGHTA, FQGNSA. Unmatched junction bases numbered 6, after V lost 4 bases and J lost 6 bases. This CDR3 contains 14 residues. The CDR3 is CASSSQDRGKTQYF. As DNA, the CDR3 is TGTGCCAGCAGCTCCCAAGACAGGGGGAAGACCCAGTACTTC.

The V call is TRBV2, the J call TRBJ2-2, with D perhaps TRBD1 or TRBD2 (5 bases each). The V and J ends lost 5 bases and 0 bases respectively, with 10 bases between them. CDR3 size: 15 residues. Looked up from germline, CDR1 is SNHLY and CDR2 is FYNNEI. CDR3 protein: CASSPGPPNTGELFF. The CDR3 DNA follows: TGTGCCAGCAGTCCGGGGCCACCGAACACCGGGGAGCTGTTTTTT.

The J gene is TRBJ2-7, the V gene TRBV6-1, with D possibly matching TRBD2 (5 bases). Trimming cost V 9 bases and J 2 bases, with 14 bases left between them. Germline-derived CDR1 and CDR2 are MNHNS and SASEGT. This CDR3 has 13 residues. The CDR3 spells CASTLGAAYEQYF. CDR3 bases: TGTGCCAGTACATTGGGAGCGGCCTACGAGCAGTACTTC.

This chain links TRBV19 with TRBJ1-3; possibly TRBD1 for D (6 bases). The V gene's germline CDR1 is LNHDA and CDR2 SQIVND (reference sequence). The length of the CDR3 is 14 residues. V lost 5 bases and J lost 2, with 10 bases in between. CDR3 loop: CASSRGGPGNTIYF. The CDR3 DNA reads as TGTGCCAGTAGTCGAGGGGGACCTGGAAACACCATATATTTT.

As concerns this clone: The sample carries other DNA sequences with the same CDR3. The gene calls are TRBV5-1 and TRBJ2-5; D gene uncertain. Germline V CDR1 and CDR2: SGHRS, YFSETQ. The CDR3 runs 12 residues. The ends were cut back, 0 bases at V and 2 bases at J, with 2 bases in the middle. The CDR3 here is CASSLGQETQYF. CDR3 nucleotides: TGCGCCAGCAGCTTGGGGCAAGAGACCCAGTACTTC.

V is TRBV11-2 and J is TRBJ2-1, with 10 bases matching TRBD1. The CDR3 runs 15 residues. The junction had 9 bases not matched to a gene; V was cut back by 5 bases and J by 8 bases. In germline, CDR1 is SGHAT, CDR2 FQNNGV. CDR3 protein: CASSIDRGRHDEQFF. In DNA, the CDR3 is TGTGCCAGCAGCATCGACAGGGGGCGACACGATGAGCAGTTCTTC.

The rearrangement uses TRBV6-6 and TRBJ2-5; a weak D match, TRBD2 (6 bases). Germline V gene lookup returns CDR1 MNHNY and CDR2 SVGAGI (reference sequence). There are 13 residues in the CDR3. With 8 bases removed from V and 5 bases from J, the gap between germline ends came to 15 bases. The CDR3 sequence: CASLRAGYETQYF. CDR3 bases: TGTGCCAGCCTCCGCGCGGGATATGAGACCCAGTACTTC.

This clone was found once. One junction end does not reproduce the germline sequence, and a read error may be involved. This chain links TRBV30 with TRBJ1-2; D remains unclear. In germline, CDR1 is GTSNPN, CDR2 SVGIG (reference sequence). CDR3 length: 12 residues. This CDR3 is CAGSSGVDGYTF. Here the CDR3 DNA reads TGTGCCGGGAGTTCTGGGGTGGATGGCTACACCTTC. The variable domain in full, completed from reference TRBV30 and TRBJ1-2, reads SQTIHQWPATLVQPVGSPLSLECTVEGTSNPNLYWYRQAAGRGLQLLFYSVGIGQISSEVPQNLSASRPQDRQFILSSKKLLLSDSGFYLCAGSSGVDGYTFGSGTRLTVV.

This clone was observed once. V usage is TRBV19 and J usage is TRBJ2-7, with D possibly matching TRBD2 (5 bases). V lost 3 bases to trimming and J lost 5 bases, with 14 bases between them. This CDR3 contains 14 residues. CDR1 LNHDA and CDR2 SQIVND come from the germline V gene (reference sequence). Written as DNA, the CDR3 is TGTGCCAGTAGTATTATCGGGAAGGTCAACGAGCAGTACTTC. Encoded protein: CASSIIGKVNEQYF.

The chain uses TRBV6-1 and TRBJ2-3, with 7 bases aligning to TRBD1. This CDR3 contains 14 residues. Looked up from germline, CDR1 is MNHNS and CDR2 is SASEGT. J gave up 1 base and V 8 bases, and 6 bases lay outside the gene matches. CDR3 residues: CASYDRAGTDTQYF. Written as DNA, the CDR3 is TGTGCCAGCTATGACAGGGCCGGCACAGATACGCAGTATTTT.

This rearrangement joins TRBV19 to TRBJ1-2, with 9 bases fitting TRBD1. Germline CDR1 is LNHDA and CDR2 is SQIVND (reference sequence). This CDR3 comprises 15 residues. With 6 bases clipped from V and 2 bases from J, the junction kept 7 bases outside the gene matches. CDR3 loop: CASRVPGQGNYGYTF. The CDR3 nucleotides are TGTGCCAGTAGAGTCCCGGGACAGGGAAACTATGGCTACACCTTC. The entire variable domain, with the rest obtained from reference TRBV19 and TRBJ1-2, is as follows: DGGITQSPKYLFRKEGQNVTLSCEQNLNHDAMYWYRQDPGQGLRLIYYSQIVNDFQKGDIAEGYSVSREKKESFPLTVTSAQKNPTAFYLCASRVPGQGNYGYTFGSGTRLTVV.

The V call is TRBV19, the J call TRBJ1-4; D is uncertain. This CDR3 is built from 14 residues. CDR1 and CDR2 (germline): LNHDA, SQIVND (reference sequence). Trimming removed 2 bases at V and 2 bases at J, with 6 bases between. The CDR3 region has the DNA TGTGCCAGTAGTATAAGTGCGACTAATGAAAAACTGTTTTTT. Translation: CASSISATNEKLFF.

CDR3 DNA sequence: TGTGCCAGCCAAAATGCTAACTATGGCTACACCTTC. Translated: CASQNANYGYTF. The chain uses TRBV6-6 and TRBJ1-2, with unresolved D. V lost 8 bases and J 0 bases, leaving 7 bases between the germline ends. This CDR3 comprises 12 residues. The germline V gene encodes CDR1 MNHNY and CDR2 SVGAGI (reference sequence).

A few counts support this clone. The rearrangement joins TRBV2 to TRBJ1-6; TRBD1 agrees at 8 bases. The CDR3 has 16 amino acids. Germline values: CDR1 SNHLY, CDR2 FYNNEI. V lost 5 bases to trimming and J lost 0 bases; unmatched junction nucleotides: 3. CDR3 amino acids: CASSLDRGSYNSPLHF. The CDR3 bases are TGTGCCAGCAGTCTCGACAGGGGCTCCTATAATTCACCCCTCCACTTT.

The V call is TRBV6-5, the J call TRBJ2-7; D is ambiguous. V shed 0 bases and J shed 4 bases, with 7 bases lying between them. Germline CDR1 reads MNHEY; CDR2 reads SVGAGI. The CDR3 length is 13 residues. CDR3 in amino acids: CASSYSYRYEQYF. Written as DNA, the CDR3 is TGTGCCAGCAGTTACTCATACCGATACGAGCAGTACTTC.

This clone was detected only once. Different DNA sequences within this sample yield the same CDR3. This chain connects TRBV11-1 to TRBJ1-1; D is unresolved. V was shortened by 1 base and J by 1 base, with 10 bases between the two germline ends. The germline CDR1 and CDR2 sequences are SGHAT and FQDESV (reference sequence). This CDR3 is built from 15 residues. The CDR3 bases are TGTGCCAGCAGCTTAGAGGTCCTAGGGAACACTGAAGCTTTCTTT. Its translation: CASSLEVLGNTEAFF.

The gene calls are TRBV10-1 and TRBJ2-7; D may be TRBD1 (6 bases). The CDR3 loop spans 14 amino acids. With 6 bases removed from V and 3 bases from J, the gap between germline ends came to 15 bases. The germline V gene has CDR1 WNHNN and CDR2 SYGVQD (reference sequence). The CDR3 bases are TGCGCCAGCAGCGGACAGCCAGACCACTACGAGCAGTACTTC. Its translation: CASSGQPDHYEQYF.

The chain carries TRBV5-1 and TRBJ2-5, with D hard to call. This CDR3 spans 13 amino acids. Germline V CDR1 and CDR2: SGHRS, YFSETQ. The V end lost 6 bases, the J end lost 4 bases, and 13 bases lay between the germline ends. The CDR3 is CASKGTFRETQYF. The DNA for the CDR3 is TGCGCCAGCAAGGGAACCTTTCGAGAGACCCAGTACTTC.

The rearrangement uses TRBV11-2 and TRBJ2-7; D perhaps matches TRBD2 (6 bases). The CDR3 consists of 15 residues. Deletions cut 8 bases from V and 3 bases from J, with 20 bases between. CDR1 and CDR2 (germline): SGHAT, FQNNGV. CDR3 protein: CASGSSGLKYYEQYF. DNA of the CDR3: TGTGCCAGCGGATCGTCGGGACTCAAATACTACGAGCAGTACTTC.

This chain links TRBV9 with TRBJ2-7; a weak D match, TRBD2 (6 bases). CDR1 SGDLS and CDR2 YYNGEE come from the germline V gene. The ends were cut back, 0 bases at V and 2 bases at J, with 21 bases in the middle. CDR3 length: 18 residues. The CDR3: CASSVGPAARDLPYEQYF. CDR3 bases: TGTGCCAGCAGCGTAGGTCCGGCAGCCCGGGACTTACCCTACGAGCAGTACTTC.